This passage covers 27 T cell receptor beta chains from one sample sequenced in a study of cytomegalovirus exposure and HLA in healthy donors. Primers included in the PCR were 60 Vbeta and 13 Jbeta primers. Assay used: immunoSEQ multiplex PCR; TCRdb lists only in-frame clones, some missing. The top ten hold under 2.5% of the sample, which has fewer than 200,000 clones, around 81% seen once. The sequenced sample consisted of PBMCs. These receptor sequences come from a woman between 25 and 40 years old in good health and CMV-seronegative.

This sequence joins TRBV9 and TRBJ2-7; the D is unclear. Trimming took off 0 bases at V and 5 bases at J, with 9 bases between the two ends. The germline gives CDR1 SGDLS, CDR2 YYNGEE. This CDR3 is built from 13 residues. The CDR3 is CASSVGLSDEQYF. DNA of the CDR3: TGTGCCAGCAGCGTAGGTTTATCAGACGAGCAGTACTTC.

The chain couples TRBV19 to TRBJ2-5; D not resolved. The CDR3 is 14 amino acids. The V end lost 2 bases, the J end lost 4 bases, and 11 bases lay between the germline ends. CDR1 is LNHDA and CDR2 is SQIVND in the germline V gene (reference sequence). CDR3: CASSIYFGTETQYF. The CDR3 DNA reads TGTGCCAGTAGTATATACTTCGGTACAGAGACCCAGTACTTC.

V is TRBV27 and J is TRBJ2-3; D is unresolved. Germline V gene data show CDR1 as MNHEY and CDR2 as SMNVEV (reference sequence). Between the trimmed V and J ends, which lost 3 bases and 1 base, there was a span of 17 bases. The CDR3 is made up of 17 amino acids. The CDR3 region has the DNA TGTGCCAGCAGTTTCTCTGTTGCGCTAGGTGGCACAGATACGCAGTATTTT. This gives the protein CASSFSVALGGTDTQYF.

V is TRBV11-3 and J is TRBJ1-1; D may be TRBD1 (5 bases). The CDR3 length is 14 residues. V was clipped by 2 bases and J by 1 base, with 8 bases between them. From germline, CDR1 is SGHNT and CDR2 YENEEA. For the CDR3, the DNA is TGTGCCAGCAGCTTAAACCAGGGGAACACTGAAGCTTTCTTT. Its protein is CASSLNQGNTEAFF.

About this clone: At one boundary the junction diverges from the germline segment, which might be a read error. This CDR3 is CAWSQTGQSSGANGLTF. The CDR3 nucleotides read TGTGCCTGGAGCCAAACGGGACAGAGCTCTGGGGCCAACGGCCTGACTTTC. This sequence joins TRBV30 and TRBJ2-6; TRBD1 agrees at 7 bases. Germline V gene data show CDR1 as GTSNPN and CDR2 as SVGIG (reference sequence). CDR3 size: 17 residues.

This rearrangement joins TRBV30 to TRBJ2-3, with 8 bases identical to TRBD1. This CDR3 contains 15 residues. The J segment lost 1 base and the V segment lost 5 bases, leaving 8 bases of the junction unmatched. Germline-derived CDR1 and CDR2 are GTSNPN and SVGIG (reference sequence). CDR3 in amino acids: CAWDRGALGTDTQYF. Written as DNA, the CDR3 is TGTGCCTGGGACAGGGGCGCATTGGGCACAGATACGCAGTATTTT.

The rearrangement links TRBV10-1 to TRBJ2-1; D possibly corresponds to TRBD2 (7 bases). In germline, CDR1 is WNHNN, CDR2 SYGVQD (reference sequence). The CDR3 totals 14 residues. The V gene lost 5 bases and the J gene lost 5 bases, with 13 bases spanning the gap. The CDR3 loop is CASSTAGANNEQFF. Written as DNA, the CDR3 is TGCGCCAGCAGTACTGCGGGGGCGAACAATGAGCAGTTCTTC.

CDR3 sequence: CASSQGLPNTEAFF. In DNA, the CDR3 is TGTGCCAGCAGCCAGGGACTTCCGAACACTGAAGCTTTCTTT. The chain links TRBV14 to TRBJ1-1; D may be TRBD1 (5 bases). V was pared by 3 bases and J by 1 base, with 9 bases between. This CDR3 has 14 residues. Germline V gene data show CDR1 as SGHDN and CDR2 as FVKESK.

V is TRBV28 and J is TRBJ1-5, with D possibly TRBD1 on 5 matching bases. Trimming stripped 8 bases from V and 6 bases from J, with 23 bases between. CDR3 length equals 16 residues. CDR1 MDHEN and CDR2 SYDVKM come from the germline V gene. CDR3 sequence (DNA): TGTGCCAGCCTCGGACCGACGTCAACGGGGGGTCAGCCCCAGCATTTT. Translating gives CASLGPTSTGGQPQHF. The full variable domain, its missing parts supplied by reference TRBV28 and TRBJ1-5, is DVKVTQSSRYLVKRTGEKVFLECVQDMDHENMFWYRQDPGLGLRLIYFSYDVKMKEKGDIPEGYSVSREKKERFSLILESASTNQTSMYLCASLGPTSTGGQPQHFGDGTRLSIL.

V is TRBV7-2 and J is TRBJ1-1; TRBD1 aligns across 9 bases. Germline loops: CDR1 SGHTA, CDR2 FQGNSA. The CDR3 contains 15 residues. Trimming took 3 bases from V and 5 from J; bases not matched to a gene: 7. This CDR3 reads CASSFKQGAETEAFF. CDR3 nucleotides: TGTGCCAGCAGCTTTAAACAGGGGGCTGAGACTGAAGCTTTCTTT.

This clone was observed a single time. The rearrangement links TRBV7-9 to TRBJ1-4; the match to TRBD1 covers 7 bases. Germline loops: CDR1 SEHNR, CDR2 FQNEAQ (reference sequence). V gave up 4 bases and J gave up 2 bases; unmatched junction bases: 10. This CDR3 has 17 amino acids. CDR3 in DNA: TGTGCCAGCAGCTCGATAGGGACAGATGGCACTAATGAAAAACTGTTTTTT. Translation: CASSSIGTDGTNEKLFF.

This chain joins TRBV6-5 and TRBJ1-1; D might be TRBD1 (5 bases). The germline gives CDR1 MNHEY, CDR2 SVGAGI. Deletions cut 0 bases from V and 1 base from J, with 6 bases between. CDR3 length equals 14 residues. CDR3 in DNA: TGTGCCAGCAGTTACTCGACAGCGAACACTGAAGCTTTCTTT. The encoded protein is CASSYSTANTEAFF.

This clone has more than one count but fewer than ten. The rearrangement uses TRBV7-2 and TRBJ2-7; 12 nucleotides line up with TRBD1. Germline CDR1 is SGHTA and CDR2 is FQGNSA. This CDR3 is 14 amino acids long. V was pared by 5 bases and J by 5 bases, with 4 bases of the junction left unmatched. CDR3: CASSPGTGGNEQYF. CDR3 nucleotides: TGTGCCAGCAGCCCCGGGACAGGGGGCAACGAGCAGTACTTC.

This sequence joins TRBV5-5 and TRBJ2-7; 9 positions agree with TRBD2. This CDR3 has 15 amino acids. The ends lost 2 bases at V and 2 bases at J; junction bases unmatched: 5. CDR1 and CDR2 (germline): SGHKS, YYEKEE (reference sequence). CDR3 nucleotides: TGTGCCAGCAGCTTCGGACTAGCGACGACCTACGAGCAGTACTTC. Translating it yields CASSFGLATTYEQYF.

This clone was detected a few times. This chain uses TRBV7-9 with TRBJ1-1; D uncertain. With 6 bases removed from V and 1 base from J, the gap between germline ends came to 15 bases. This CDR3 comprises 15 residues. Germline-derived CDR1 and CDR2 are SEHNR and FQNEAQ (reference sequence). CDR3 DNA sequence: TGTGCCAGCAGATCTACCCGCGAGGGGAACACTGAAGCTTTCTTT. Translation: CASRSTREGNTEAFF.

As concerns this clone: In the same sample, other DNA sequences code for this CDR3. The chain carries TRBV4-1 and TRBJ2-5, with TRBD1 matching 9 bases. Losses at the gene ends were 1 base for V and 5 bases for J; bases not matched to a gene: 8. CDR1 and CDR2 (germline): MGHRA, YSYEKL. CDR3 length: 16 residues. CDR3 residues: CASSQALGQGVETQYF. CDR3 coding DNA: TGCGCCAGCAGCCAAGCACTGGGACAGGGCGTCGAGACCCAGTACTTC.

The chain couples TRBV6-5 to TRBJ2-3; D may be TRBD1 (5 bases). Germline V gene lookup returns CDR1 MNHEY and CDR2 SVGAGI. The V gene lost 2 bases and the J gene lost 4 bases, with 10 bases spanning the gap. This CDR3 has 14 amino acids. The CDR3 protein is CASSYQTGADTQYF. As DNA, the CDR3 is TGTGCCAGCAGTTACCAAACAGGCGCAGATACGCAGTATTTT.

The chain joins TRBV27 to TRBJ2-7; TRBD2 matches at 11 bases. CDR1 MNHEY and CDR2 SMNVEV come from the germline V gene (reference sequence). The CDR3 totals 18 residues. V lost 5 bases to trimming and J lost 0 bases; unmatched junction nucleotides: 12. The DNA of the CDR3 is TGTGCCAGCAGTCCTAAACCGGGACTAGCGGAGTCCTCCTACGAGCAGTACTTC. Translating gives CASSPKPGLAESSYEQYF.

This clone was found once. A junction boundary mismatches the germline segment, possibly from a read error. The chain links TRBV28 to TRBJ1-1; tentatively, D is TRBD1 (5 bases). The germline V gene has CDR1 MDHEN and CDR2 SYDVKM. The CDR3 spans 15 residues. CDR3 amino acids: CASSLWLGANTGAFF. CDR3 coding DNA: TGTGCCAGCAGTTTATGGTTAGGGGCGAACACTGGAGCTTTCTTT. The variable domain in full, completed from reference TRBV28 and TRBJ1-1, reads DVKVTQSSRYLVKRTGEKVFLECVQDMDHENMFWYRQDPGLGLRLIYFSYDVKMKEKGDIPEGYSVSREKKERFSLILESASTNQTSMYLCASSLWLGANTGAFFGQGTRLTVV.

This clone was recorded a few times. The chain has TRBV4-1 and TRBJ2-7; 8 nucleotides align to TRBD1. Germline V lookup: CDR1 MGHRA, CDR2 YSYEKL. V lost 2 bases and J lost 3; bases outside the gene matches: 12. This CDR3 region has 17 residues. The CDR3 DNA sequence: TGCGCCAGCAGCCAAAACTCGGGAACAGGGGGAAGCTACGAGCAGTACTTC. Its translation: CASSQNSGTGGSYEQYF.

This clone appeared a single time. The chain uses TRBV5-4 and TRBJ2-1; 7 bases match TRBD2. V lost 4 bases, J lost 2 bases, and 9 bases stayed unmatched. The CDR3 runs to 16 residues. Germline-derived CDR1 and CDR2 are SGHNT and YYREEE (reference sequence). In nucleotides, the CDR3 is TGTGCCAGCAGCCTTCGGGTCGGGGGGACCTACAATGAGCAGTTCTTC. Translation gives CASSLRVGGTYNEQFF. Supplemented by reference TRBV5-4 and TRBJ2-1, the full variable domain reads ETGVTQSPTHLIKTRGQQVTLRCSSQSGHNTVSWYQQALGQGPQFIFQYYREEENGRGNFPPRFSGLQFPNYSSELNVNALELDDSALYLCASSLRVGGTYNEQFFGPGTRLTVL.

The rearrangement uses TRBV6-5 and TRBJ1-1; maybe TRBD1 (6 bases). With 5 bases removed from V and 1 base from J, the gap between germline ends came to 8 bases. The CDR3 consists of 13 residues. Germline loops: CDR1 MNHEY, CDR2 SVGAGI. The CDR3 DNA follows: TGTGCCAGCAGTAAACAGGGGAACACTGAAGCTTTCTTT. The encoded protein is CASSKQGNTEAFF.

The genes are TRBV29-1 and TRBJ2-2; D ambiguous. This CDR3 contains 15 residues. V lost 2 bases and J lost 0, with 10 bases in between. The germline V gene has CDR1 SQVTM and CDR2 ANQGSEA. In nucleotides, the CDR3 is TGCAGCGTTGAACCAGTTACCTCGAACACCGGGGAGCTGTTTTTT. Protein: CSVEPVTSNTGELFF.

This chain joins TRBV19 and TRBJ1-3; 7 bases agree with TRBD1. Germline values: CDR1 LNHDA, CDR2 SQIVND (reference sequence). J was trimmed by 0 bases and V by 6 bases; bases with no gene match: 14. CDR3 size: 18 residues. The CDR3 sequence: CASRTPTGTARSGNTIYF. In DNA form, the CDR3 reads TGTGCCAGTAGAACCCCCACCGGGACAGCCCGCTCTGGAAACACCATATATTTT.

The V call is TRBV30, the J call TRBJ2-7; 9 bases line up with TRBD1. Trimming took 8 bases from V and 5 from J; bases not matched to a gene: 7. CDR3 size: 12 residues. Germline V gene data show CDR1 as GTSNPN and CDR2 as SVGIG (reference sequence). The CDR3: CAAQGAFDEQYF. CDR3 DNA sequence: TGTGCCGCACAGGGGGCGTTTGACGAGCAGTACTTC.

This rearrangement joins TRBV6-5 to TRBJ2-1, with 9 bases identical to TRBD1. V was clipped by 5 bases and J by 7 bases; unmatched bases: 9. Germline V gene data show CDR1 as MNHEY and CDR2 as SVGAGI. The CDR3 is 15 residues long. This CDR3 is CASSVDRGALNEQFF. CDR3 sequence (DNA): TGTGCCAGCAGTGTAGACAGGGGGGCCCTGAATGAGCAGTTCTTC.

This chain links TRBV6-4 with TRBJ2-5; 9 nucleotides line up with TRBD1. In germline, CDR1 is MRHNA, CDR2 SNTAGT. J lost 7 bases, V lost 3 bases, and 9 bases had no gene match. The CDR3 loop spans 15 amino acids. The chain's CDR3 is CASSEEWDRAGTQYF. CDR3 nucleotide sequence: TGTGCCAGCAGTGAAGAGTGGGACAGGGCAGGGACCCAGTACTTC.